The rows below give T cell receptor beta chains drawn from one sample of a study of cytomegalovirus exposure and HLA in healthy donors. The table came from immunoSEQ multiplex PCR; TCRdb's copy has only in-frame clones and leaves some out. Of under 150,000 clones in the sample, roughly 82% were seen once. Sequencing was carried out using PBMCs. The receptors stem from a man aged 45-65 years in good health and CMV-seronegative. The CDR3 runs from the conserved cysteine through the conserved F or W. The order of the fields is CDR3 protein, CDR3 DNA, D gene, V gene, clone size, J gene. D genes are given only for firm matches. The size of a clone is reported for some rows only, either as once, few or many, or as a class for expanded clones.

CDR3: CASSQERTELYGYTF
DNA: TGCGCCAGCAGCCAAGAGAGGACAGAGCTATATGGCTACACCTTC
D: NA
V: TRBV4-3
size: NA
J: TRBJ1-2

CDR3: CASSYQGAEYGYTF
DNA: TGTGCCAGCAGTTATCAGGGGGCAGAGTATGGCTACACCTTC
D: TRBD1
V: TRBV6-5
size: NA
J: TRBJ1-2

CDR3: CASTGGRYEQYF
DNA: TGTGCCAGCACCGGGGGGCGCTACGAGCAGTACTTC
D: NA
V: TRBV6-6
size: NA
J: TRBJ2-7

CDR3: CASSQGQDNFNEQFF
DNA: TGCGCCAGCAGCCAGGGCCAGGATAATTTCAATGAGCAGTTCTTC
D: NA
V: TRBV4-1
size: NA
J: TRBJ2-1

CDR3: CSVRPAGWDGELFF
DNA: TGCAGCGTTCGCCCAGCGGGGTGGGACGGGGAGCTGTTTTTT
D: TRBD2
V: TRBV29-1
size: NA
J: TRBJ2-2

CDR3: CASSVAGGAAGELFF
DNA: TGTGCCAGCAGCGTAGCGGGGGGGGCAGCCGGGGAGCTGTTTTTT
D: TRBD2
V: TRBV9
size: NA
J: TRBJ2-2

CDR3: CASSFSWNTGELFF
DNA: TGTGCCAGCAGCTTCTCCTGGAACACCGGGGAGCTGTTTTTT
D: NA
V: TRBV7-2
size: NA
J: TRBJ2-2

CDR3: CASSSQEMPEAFF
DNA: TGTGCCAGCAGCTCTCAAGAGATGCCTGAAGCTTTCTTT
D: NA
V: TRBV7-9
size: NA
J: TRBJ1-1

CDR3: CSVEDRTSGSSYNEQFF
DNA: TGCAGCGTGGAGGATCGGACTAGCGGGAGCTCCTACAATGAGCAGTTCTTC
D: TRBD2
V: TRBV29-1
size: few
J: TRBJ2-1

CDR3: CASSVGSPTSGDSYEQYF
DNA: TGTGCCAGCAGCGTAGGTTCCCCGACTAGCGGGGACTCCTACGAGCAGTACTTC
D: TRBD2
V: TRBV9
size: NA
J: TRBJ2-7

CDR3: CASSLGGGYTEAFF
DNA: TGTGCCAGCAGCTTAGGAGGTGGGTACACTGAAGCTTTCTTT
D: NA
V: TRBV7-9
size: NA
J: TRBJ1-1

CDR3: CASSPGDTEAFF
DNA: TGTGCCAGCAGCCCGGGGGACACTGAAGCTTTCTTT
D: NA
V: TRBV9
size: NA
J: TRBJ1-1